There are a few counts of the clone carrying this T cell receptor (beta chain). The sample is drawn from a study of beta chain features in type 1 diabetes. At the level of the study: The samples had about 110,000,000 sorted cells examined in all.

Expressed TCRB transcripts got sequenced, as all isolated RNA was reverse transcribed. It was found that naive, central memory and regulatory T cell samples averaged around 3.7 million reads. The assay was immunoSEQ multiplex PCR, and TCRdb's table has in-frame clones only and misses some. The sample has 150,000 or so clones, less than 10% seen once. The V segment lost 4 bases and the J segment 5 bases; nucleotides outside the gene matches: 10. The CDR3 is made up of 17 amino acids. From germline, CDR1 is ENHRY and CDR2 SYGVKD. On average, the one heparinised blood draw given by each donor was roughly 100 mL.

Sample: central memory CD4+ T cells from blood. The chain joins TRBV10-3 to TRBJ2-2; 10 bases are shared with TRBD2. This clonotype was obtained from a middle-aged woman in good health. This CDR3 is CAISAPLAGVPTGELFF. CDR3 nucleotide sequence: TGTGCCATCAGTGCCCCCCTAGCGGGGGTCCCGACCGGGGAGCTGTTTTTT.